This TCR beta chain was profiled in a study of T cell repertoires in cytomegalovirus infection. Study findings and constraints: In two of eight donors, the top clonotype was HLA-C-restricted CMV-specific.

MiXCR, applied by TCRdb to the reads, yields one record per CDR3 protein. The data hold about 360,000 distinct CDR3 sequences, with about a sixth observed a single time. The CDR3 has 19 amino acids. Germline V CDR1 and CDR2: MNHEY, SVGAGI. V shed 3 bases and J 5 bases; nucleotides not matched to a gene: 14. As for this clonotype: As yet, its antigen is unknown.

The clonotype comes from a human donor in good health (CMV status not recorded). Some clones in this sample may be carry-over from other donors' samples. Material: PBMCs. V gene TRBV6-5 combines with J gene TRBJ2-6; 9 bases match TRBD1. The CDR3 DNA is TGTGCCAGCAGTTATAACCCCGGACAGGGGCCTCTGAGGGCCAACGTCCTGACTTTC. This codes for CASSYNPGQGPLRANVLTF.